Below, 5 T cell receptor beta chains from the same sample are listed, as sequenced in a study of beta chain features in type 1 diabetes listed by TCRdb under 2018. Library preparation employed the immunoSEQ multiplex PCR assay. The entire isolated RNA was reverse transcribed using the High Capacity cDNA Reverse Transcription Kit, and thus expressed TCRB transcripts were sequenced. TCRdb's version of the immuneACCESS table is confined to in-frame rearrangements and falls short of the full clone set. An unresolved V gene accounts for under half of the shortfall where checked; the remainder is of unknown origin. The sample contains under 800,000 clones, 15% of them found a single time. The top ten clonotypes cover 0.07% to 0.095% of the sample. The specimen sequenced was naive CD4+ T cells from blood. The sample's cell subset or site label, decoded: true naive CD4+ T cells. Source of these receptors: a man aged 18 to 35 in good health.

CDR3: CASSTRDRSYNEQFF. CDR3 bases: TGTGCCAGCAGCACCCGGGACAGATCCTACAATGAGCAGTTCTTC. The gene calls are TRBV11-1 and TRBJ2-1; 7 bases agree with TRBD1. The V gene's germline CDR1 is SGHAT and CDR2 FQDESV (reference sequence). The CDR3 totals 15 residues. Unmatched junction bases numbered 5, after V lost 5 bases and J lost 1 base.

This clone was detected only a few times. This chain connects TRBV14 to TRBJ2-5; unclear D gene. Germline lookup yields CDR1 SGHDN and CDR2 FVKESK. V was clipped by 6 bases and J by 4 bases, with 6 bases between them. The CDR3 length is 11 residues. CDR3 amino acids: CASSTGETQYF. The CDR3 bases are TGTGCCAGCAGTACCGGAGAGACCCAGTACTTC.

The chain links TRBV7-9 to TRBJ1-6; TRBD1 matches at 10 bases. Trimming removed 6 bases from V and 10 bases from J; junction bases left unmatched: 3. This CDR3 is 13 amino acids long. Looked up from germline, CDR1 is SEHNR and CDR2 is FQNEAQ (reference sequence). The CDR3 sequence: CASRTGGTSPLHF. DNA for the CDR3: TGTGCCAGCAGGACAGGGGGCACGTCACCCCTCCACTTT.

The V call is TRBV5-1, the J call TRBJ2-1; 13 bases map to TRBD2. Germline V CDR1 and CDR2: SGHRS, YFSETQ. The length of the CDR3 is 16 residues. V lost 2 bases and J lost 5; bases outside the gene matches: 4. The DNA for the CDR3 is TGCGCCAGCAGCTTTTCGGGACTAGCGGGGAACAATGAGCAGTTCTTC. Amino acid sequence: CASSFSGLAGNNEQFF.

This clone has only a few counts. The chain recombines TRBV20-1 with TRBJ1-5; D gene unclear. Germline assignment: CDR1 DFQATT and CDR2 SNEGSKA (reference sequence). The CDR3 sequence is 11 residues long. With 0 bases removed from V and 7 bases from J, the gap between germline ends came to 4 bases. The CDR3 sequence: CSARDSQPQHF. The CDR3 nucleotides read TGCAGTGCTAGAGATTCCCAGCCCCAGCATTTT.